Listed here are 21 T cell receptor beta chains from one sample, sequenced in a study of vaccination and CD4 T cells after COVID-19. The treatment: approximately nine-day PBMC culture with coronavirus spike peptide pools or control peptides (ViraFEST assay). No antigen has been assigned to these receptors. The Oncomine TCR Beta short-read assay sequenced DNA from cultured CD4+ T cells. One entry per CDR3 protein results from TCRdb running MiXCR on the PCR reads. Of 7,500 to 9,500 distinct CDR3 sequences listed, 45% to 60% are singletons. The material sequenced was CD4+ T cells from blood, cultured in vitro. The origin of the receptors is a human donor who had recovered from COVID-19.

This clonotype has only a few counts. This chain joins TRBV7-8 and TRBJ1-5; D gene ambiguous. Germline V CDR1 and CDR2: SGHVS, FQNEAQ. The ends were cut back, 5 bases at V and 6 bases at J, with 8 bases in the middle. CDR3 length: 12 residues. The CDR3 reads CASSTLGQPQHF. The CDR3 DNA reads TGTGCCAGCAGCACCTTGGGTCAGCCCCAGCATTTT.

A few counts support this clonotype. The chain joins TRBV28 to TRBJ2-1, with 9 bases identical to TRBD1. Germline V gives CDR1 MDHEN, CDR2 SYDVKM. The CDR3 extends over 15 amino acids. After removal of 2 bases from V and 7 bases from J, the junction contained 6 bases not matched to a gene. CDR3 DNA sequence: TGTGCCAGCAGTTTAGCGACAGGGGGAAGAAATGAGCAGTTCTTC. This sequence encodes CASSLATGGRNEQFF.

The chain couples TRBV7-9 to TRBJ1-2, with D possibly TRBD1 on 6 matching bases. Germline V gene data show CDR1 as SEHNR and CDR2 as FQNEAQ (reference sequence). The CDR3 totals 15 residues. V lost 3 bases, J lost 3 bases, and 14 bases lay in between. The CDR3 protein is CASSFELTGDYGYTF. In DNA, the CDR3 is TGTGCCAGCAGCTTCGAATTGACAGGAGACTATGGCTACACCTTC.

This clonotype occurred a few times. This chain joins TRBV12-3 or TRBV12-4 and TRBJ2-2; 8 nucleotides agree with TRBD1. CDR3 size: 15 residues. Trimming cost V 6 bases and J 1 base; bases outside gene matches: 4. The chain's CDR3 is CASRYRGRNTGELFF. CDR3 nucleotides: TGTGCCAGCAGATACAGGGGGAGGAACACCGGGGAGCTGTTTTTT.

This clonotype was detected only a few times. J is TRBJ1-1 and V is TRBV11-3; D gene ambiguous. Germline-derived CDR1 and CDR2 are SGHNT and YENEEA. V was pared by 0 bases and J by 4 bases, with 12 bases between. The CDR3 contains 15 residues. CDR3 sequence: CASSLEGTRGTEAFF. CDR3 DNA: TGTGCCAGCAGCTTAGAGGGAACACGAGGCACTGAAGCTTTCTTT.

The rearrangement links TRBV11-3 to TRBJ2-7; D not certain. The germline CDR1 and CDR2 sequences are SGHNT and YENEEA. V shed 0 bases and J shed 0 bases, with 15 bases lying between them. The length of the CDR3 is 17 residues. The chain's CDR3 is CASSLDLGSASSYEQYF. The CDR3 nucleotides read TGTGCCAGCAGCTTAGATCTTGGCAGCGCAAGCTCCTACGAGCAGTACTTC. Complete variable domain (other parts from reference TRBV11-3 and TRBJ2-7): EAGVVQSPRYKIIEKKQPVAFWCNPISGHNTLYWYLQNLGQGPELLIRYENEEAVDDSQLPKDRFSAERLKGVDSTLKIQPAELGDSAVYLCASSLDLGSASSYEQYFGPGTRLTVT.

This sequence joins TRBV5-1 and TRBJ2-3; TRBD2 agrees at 8 bases. Germline V CDR1 and CDR2: SGHRS, YFSETQ. The CDR3 spans 16 residues. J was trimmed by 2 bases and V by 4 bases; bases with no gene match: 9. CDR3 DNA sequence: TGCGCCAGCAGCACTAGCGGCCGCACGACCACAGATACGCAGTATTTT. Translated, it gives CASSTSGRTTTDTQYF.

This chain joins TRBV2 and TRBJ1-5; D might be TRBD1 (5 bases). CDR3 length: 15 amino acids. V was pared by 4 bases and J by 6 bases, with 16 bases between. CDR1 is SNHLY, CDR2 FYNNEI, per germline. The CDR3 coding sequence is TGTGCCAGCAGTGTGACTGCGGGGGAGGTTCAGCCCCAGCATTTT. Encoded protein: CASSVTAGEVQPQHF.

This clonotype was counted a few times. The J gene is TRBJ1-6, the V gene TRBV14, with D perhaps TRBD1 (5 bases). Germline CDR1 SGHDN, CDR2 FVKESK. The ends were cut back, 2 bases at V and 8 bases at J, with 19 bases in the middle. The CDR3 has 17 amino acids. The CDR3 spells CASSQLSPPGRDSPLHF. The CDR3 coding sequence is TGTGCCAGCAGCCAACTTTCCCCCCCGGGACGGGATTCACCCCTCCACTTT.

This clonotype has a handful of counts. The chain has TRBV27 and TRBJ1-2, with a possible D match to TRBD1 (5 bases). V shed 3 bases and J shed 7 bases, with 15 bases lying between them. This CDR3 has 14 residues. Germline V CDR1 and CDR2: MNHEY, SMNVEV (reference sequence). CDR3 nucleotides: TGTGCCAGCAGTTTTCAGGACAACGCGGGTGGCTACACCTTC. The encoded protein is CASSFQDNAGGYTF.

The chain links TRBV6-4 to TRBJ2-7; TRBD2 matches at 8 bases. V gave up 4 bases and J gave up 3 bases; unmatched junction bases: 11. CDR1 is MRHNA and CDR2 is SNTAGT in the germline V gene. This CDR3 is 16 amino acids long. The CDR3 bases are TGTGCCAGCAGTGCCGAGCCCGGGGGGGCCTACTACGAGCAGTACTTC. This encodes CASSAEPGGAYYEQYF.

This clonotype came up a few times. The chain combines TRBV1 with TRBJ2-7; TRBD1 is taken as the D call from the table, unchecked against the DNA. TRBV1 is labeled a pseudogene. CDR3 length: 16 residues. The CDR3 nucleotides are TGCACCAGCAGCCTTTTAGAAGGGGGCGGTTGGAACGAGCAGTACTTC. Translation: CTSSLLEGGGWNEQYF.

The chain carries TRBV11-3 and TRBJ2-7; D possibly uses TRBD1 or TRBD2 (7 bases each). V lost 4 bases to trimming and J lost 3 bases, with 16 bases between them. Germline values: CDR1 SGHNT, CDR2 YENEEA. The length of the CDR3 is 15 residues. The CDR3 loop is CASSSGGDFNYEQYF. CDR3 DNA: TGTGCCAGCAGCTCAGGGGGGGACTTCAACTACGAGCAGTACTTC.

Concerning this clonotype: A junction boundary mismatches the germline segment, possibly from a read error. The V gene is TRBV7-9, the J gene TRBJ2-3, with D hard to call. Per germline, CDR1 SEHNR and CDR2 FQNEAQ (reference sequence). The CDR3 is 15 amino acids. The CDR3 region is CASSLLGFNTDTQYF. CDR3 nucleotide sequence: TGCGCCAGCAGCTTGTTAGGGTTTAACACAGATACGCAGTATTTT. Supplemented by reference TRBV7-9 and TRBJ2-3, the full variable domain reads DTGVSQNPRHKITKRGQNVTFRCDPISEHNRLYWYRQTLGQGPEFLTYFQNEAQLEKSRLLSDRFSAERPKGSFSTLEIQRTEQGDSAMYLCASSLLGFNTDTQYFGPGTRLTVL.

The chain has TRBV27 and TRBJ1-3; a weak D match, TRBD1 (5 bases). Germline values: CDR1 MNHEY, CDR2 SMNVEV (reference sequence). The V end was cut by 2 bases, the J end by 4 bases, with 12 bases between. CDR3 size: 15 residues. The CDR3 reads CASSLTREAGNTIYF. The CDR3 DNA follows: TGTGCCAGCAGTTTAACCAGGGAGGCCGGAAACACCATATATTTT.

This rearrangement joins TRBV5-1 to TRBJ2-1; D gene ambiguous. The germline V and J ends were trimmed by 4 bases and 9 bases, with 11 bases remaining between them. The CDR3 totals 12 residues. Looked up from germline, CDR1 is SGHRS and CDR2 is YFSETQ. CDR3 nucleotide sequence: TGCGCCAGCAGCGCATTGTGGGGTGAGCAGTTCTTC. Translated: CASSALWGEQFF. Looking up the rest from reference TRBV5-1 and TRBJ2-1 gives the full variable domain: KAGVTQTPRYLIKTRGQQVTLSCSPISGHRSVSWYQQTPGQGLQFLFEYFSETQRNKGNFPGRFSGRQFSNSRSEMNVSTLELGDSALYLCASSALWGEQFFGPGTRLTVL.

The chain carries TRBV19 and TRBJ1-2, with 8 nucleotides matching TRBD1. V dropped 5 bases and J dropped 10; count of bases not matched to a gene: 9. The CDR3 is 13 amino acids. The germline V gene encodes CDR1 LNHDA and CDR2 SQIVND (reference sequence). The CDR3 here is CASSLTGGLDYTF. The CDR3 DNA reads as TGTGCCAGTAGTCTTACAGGGGGTCTTGACTACACCTTC. Using reference TRBV19 and TRBJ1-2 for the parts outside the CDR3, the full variable domain is DGGITQSPKYLFRKEGQNVTLSCEQNLNHDAMYWYRQDPGQGLRLIYYSQIVNDFQKGDIAEGYSVSREKKESFPLTVTSAQKNPTAFYLCASSLTGGLDYTFGSGTRLTVV.

This chain connects TRBV20-1 to TRBJ1-6; D is uncertain. V was trimmed by 6 bases and J by 10 bases, leaving 16 bases between them. The CDR3 has 13 residues. The germline CDR1 and CDR2 sequences are DFQATT and SNEGSKA (reference sequence). The CDR3 DNA follows: TGCAGTGCCTCGCTCTCCGGGGTATCACCCCTCCACTTT. This sequence encodes CSASLSGVSPLHF.

V is TRBV7-2 and J is TRBJ2-1; D is unclear. This CDR3 is built from 16 residues. Germline V gives CDR1 SGHTA, CDR2 FQGNSA. V shed 4 bases and J shed 0 bases, with 13 bases lying between them. CDR3 in DNA: TGTGCCAGCAGCTCAGGACGACGGAGCTCCTACAATGAGCAGTTCTTC. Translation gives CASSSGRRSSYNEQFF.

The chain uses TRBV20-1 and TRBJ2-1; 12 bases align to TRBD2. Trimming at V came to 1 base and at J to 4 bases, leaving 8 bases not matched to a gene. The CDR3 is 17 residues long. CDR1 DFQATT and CDR2 SNEGSKA come from the germline V gene (reference sequence). CDR3 protein: CSARVTGTSGPYNEQFF. The CDR3 DNA follows: TGCAGTGCTAGAGTCACCGGGACTAGCGGGCCTTACAATGAGCAGTTCTTC.

The table lists this clonotype with a few counts. The rearrangement links TRBV6-1 to TRBJ2-1; D is unclear. The CDR3 length is 10 residues. The germline CDR1 and CDR2 sequences are MNHNS and SASEGT. CDR3 coding DNA: TGTGCGGTCGGGTACAATGAGCAGTTCTTC. Its translation: CAVGYNEQFF.